This T cell receptor (beta chain) is from a study of T cells after yellow fever vaccination. Study results and caveats: Detected again after the booster were most primary-vaccination clones, at 96% CD4 and approximately 87% CD8.

Each CDR3 protein is one row after TCRdb ran MiXCR on the 5' RACE reads. The profile shows roughly 170,000 distinct CDR3 sequences, about 6.2% of them singletons. A note on this clonotype: Antigen unknown.

This CDR3 contains 17 residues. Germline V gives CDR1 SEHNR, CDR2 FQNEAQ (reference sequence). After removal of 5 bases from V and 1 base from J, the junction contained 11 bases not matched to a gene. This chain connects TRBV7-9 to TRBJ2-7, with TRBD1 matching over 10 bases. This TCR came from a man younger than 30 who received the YFV17D yellow fever vaccine. The sample in question was CD4+ T cells sorted from PBMCs, obtained on the day of the first yellow fever vaccination. The CDR3: CASSLGDRGPVSYEQYV. CDR3 sequence (DNA): TGTGCCAGCAGCCTAGGCGACAGGGGGCCCGTATCCTACGAGCAGTACGTC.